This T cell receptor beta chain was profiled in a study of CD8+ T cells in alopecia areata. The treatment is: oral pan-JAK inhibitor, 5-10 mg twice daily. Individuals with alopecia areata gave both lesional scalp punch biopsies and peripheral blood for collection. Sequencing relied on a cDNA template that was reverse transcribed from extracted RNA. Sequencing used immunoSEQ multiplex PCR; TCRdb keeps in-frame clones, though not all of them. The table lists 190,000 or so clones, roughly 64% of them singletons. This clone appeared a few times. Its antigen is not identified. Whole-study results and caveats: Normal scalp showed lower clonality than lesional scalp, especially alopecia totalis/universalis.

The CDR3 spans 11 residues. V lost 4 bases and J 5 bases, leaving 9 bases between the germline ends. Germline CDR1 SQVTM, CDR2 ANQGSEA. The specimen was CD8+ T cells sorted from blood, collected at week 24, from a patient treated with tofacitinib. The V call is TRBV29-1, the J call TRBJ2-7; D could derive from TRBD1 or TRBD2 (5 bases each). The sequence derives from a human donor with alopecia areata. DNA for the CDR3: TGCAGCGTTGTCAGGGACCACGAGCAGTACTTC. Amino acid sequence: CSVVRDHEQYF.